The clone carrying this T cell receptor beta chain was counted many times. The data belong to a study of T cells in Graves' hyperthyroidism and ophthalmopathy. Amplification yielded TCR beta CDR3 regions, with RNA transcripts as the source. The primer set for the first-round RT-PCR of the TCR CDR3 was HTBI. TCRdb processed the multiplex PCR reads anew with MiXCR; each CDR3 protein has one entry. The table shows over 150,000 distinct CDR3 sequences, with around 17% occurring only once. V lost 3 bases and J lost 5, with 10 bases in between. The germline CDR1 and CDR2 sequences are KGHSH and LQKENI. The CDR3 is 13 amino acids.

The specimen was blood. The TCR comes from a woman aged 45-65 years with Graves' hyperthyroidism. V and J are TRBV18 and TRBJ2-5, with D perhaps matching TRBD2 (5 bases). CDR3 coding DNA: TGTGCCAGCTCACCCGGACTTTCGGAGACCCAGTACTTC. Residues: CASSPGLSETQYF.